This TCR beta chain was documented in a study of blood T cell dynamics during melanoma immunotherapy. Study at large: Standard first-line treatment here was pembrolizumab or nivolumab plus ipilimumab in metastatic melanoma.

This sample's time point: pre-treatment baseline. Disease control meant complete response, partial response or stable disease at 12 weeks. Patients had no prior systemic cancer treatment, immunosuppressants or other active cancers. The data were produced by immunoSEQ multiplex PCR, yet TCRdb's version contains in-frame clones alone and is incomplete. The sample has about 9,000 clones; about 80% are singletons. The receptor was isolated from a human donor with melanoma. The material sequenced was blood, taken from a patient treated with checkpoint blockade.

Here the CDR3 DNA reads TGTGCCAGCAGTGAGGGGGGGACAGCTTACGAGCAGTACTTC. It specifies CASSEGGTAYEQYF. This chain connects TRBV7-2 to TRBJ2-7; TRBD1 or TRBD2 may be the D gene (7 bases each). Germline loops: CDR1 SGHTA, CDR2 FQGNSA. The CDR3 runs to 14 residues. V lost 6 bases and J 4 bases, leaving 16 bases between the germline ends. Full variable domain (rest looked up from reference TRBV7-2 and TRBJ2-7): GAGVSQSPSNKVTEKGKDVELRCDPISGHTALYWYRQSLGQGLEFLIYFQGNSAPDKSGLPSDRFSAERTGGSVSTLTIQRTQQEDSAVYLCASSEGGTAYEQYFGPGTRLTVT.